The 25 T cell receptor beta chains reported below all come from one sample, sequenced in a study of T cell repertoires in cytomegalovirus infection (dated by TCRdb to between 2018 and 2021). Which antigens these TCRs recognize remains unknown. Interpreted using the paper, the treatment or condition label stands for: in vitro stimulation with specific CMV peptide epitopes to enrich CMV-specific T cells. Instrument used: Illumina HiSeq 1500. TCRdb reprocessed the public reads (quality trimming at Q25 with fastp, clone calling with MiXCR) and kept in-frame beta chains. Merged by CDR3 protein, the rows form single entries marked with the most common genes and DNA. The sample contains around 900,000 distinct CDR3 sequences, around 30% of them found a single time. 11% to 15% of the sample goes to the ten largest clones. The source was cultured CD8+ T cells from PBMCs, collected from culture after CMV antigen stimulation. The receptors originated from a human donor in good health (CMV status not recorded). Some clones in this sample may be carry-over from other donors' samples.

This clonotype has more than one count but fewer than ten. This rearrangement joins TRBV25-1 to TRBJ1-4, with D unresolved. The CDR3 is 16 amino acids. The germline gives CDR1 MGHDK, CDR2 SYGVNS. Trimming cost V 4 bases and J 5 bases, with 17 bases left between them. This chain's CDR3 is CASSGMATLTNEKLFF. The CDR3 nucleotides are TGTGCCAGCAGTGGTATGGCGACCCTAACGAATGAAAAACTGTTTTTT.

The chain recombines TRBV27 with TRBJ1-5; 7 bases are a match to TRBD1. Per the germline V gene, CDR1 is MNHEY and CDR2 is SMNVEV (reference sequence). Germline trimming cut 4 bases from V and 5 bases from J; bases unmatched to any gene: 5. This CDR3 has 14 amino acids. The CDR3 region has the DNA TGTGCCAGCAGTTCAGGGGGACTCCATCAGCCCCAGCATTTT. Translated, it gives CASSSGGLHQPQHF.

This clonotype was found a few times. The chain has TRBV12-3 or TRBV12-4 and TRBJ2-5; D unclear. The V and J ends lost 8 bases and 2 bases respectively, with 15 bases between them. This CDR3 comprises 14 residues. DNA for the CDR3: TGTGCCAGCGGGATAGGACGGTTACAAGAGACCCAGTACTTC. Translating it yields CASGIGRLQETQYF.

J is TRBJ1-1 and V is TRBV6-1; D is unclear. CDR1 and CDR2 (germline): MNHNS, SASEGT. V was shortened by 8 bases and J by 11 bases, with 6 bases between the two germline ends. This CDR3 comprises 8 residues. CDR3 DNA: TGTGCCAGCTCGAAGGCTTTCTTT. Translated, it gives CASSKAFF.

This chain joins TRBV7-6 and TRBJ1-1, with D unclear. Germline assignment: CDR1 SGHVS and CDR2 FNYEAQ. The CDR3 sequence is 15 residues long. The germline V and J ends were trimmed by 2 bases and 2 bases, with 12 bases remaining between them. The CDR3 reads CASSLRHATNTEAFF. For the CDR3, the DNA is TGTGCCAGCAGCTTAAGGCATGCCACAAACACTGAAGCTTTCTTT.

This clonotype was found once. The V and J genes are TRBV4-1 and TRBJ2-7, with D tentatively TRBD2 (6 bases). The CDR3 sequence is 15 residues long. Trimming stripped 1 base from V and 7 bases from J, with 17 bases between. Germline V gene sequence: CDR1 MGHRA, CDR2 YSYEKL. DNA for the CDR3: TGCGCCAGCAGCCAAGGGGGAGCACCCGCGGGAGAGCAGTACTTC. Translated, it gives CASSQGGAPAGEQYF.

This clonotype was recorded only once. This sequence joins TRBV2 and TRBJ2-2; 7 bases line up with TRBD1. The CDR3 sequence is 16 residues long. V lost 5 bases and J lost 3; bases outside the gene matches: 9. Germline values: CDR1 SNHLY, CDR2 FYNNEI. CDR3 residues: CASSFTGTEYTGELFF. As DNA, the CDR3 is TGTGCCAGCAGTTTTACCGGGACAGAGTACACCGGGGAGCTGTTTTTT.

This clonotype was seen at least ten times. The gene calls are TRBV7-8 and TRBJ2-5, with D maybe TRBD2 (6 bases). Germline CDR1 SGHVS, CDR2 FQNEAQ. There are 14 residues in the CDR3. Trimming stripped 5 bases from V and 5 bases from J, with 15 bases between. CDR3 nucleotide sequence: TGTGCCAGCAGCCCCCTGGACTATATGGAGACCCAGTACTTC. It yields the protein CASSPLDYMETQYF.

The genes are TRBV24-1 and TRBJ2-5; 7 nucleotides agree with TRBD1. The CDR3 is 16 amino acids. Germline V gene sequence: CDR1 KGHDR, CDR2 SFDVKD. Unmatched junction bases numbered 10, after V lost 5 bases and J lost 2 bases. CDR3 amino acids: CATSARGQARQETQYF. CDR3 nucleotide sequence: TGTGCCACCAGTGCGAGAGGACAGGCCCGACAAGAGACCCAGTACTTC.

V usage is TRBV27 and J usage is TRBJ1-5, with 10 bases lining up with TRBD1. This CDR3 contains 15 residues. The J segment lost 8 bases and the V segment lost 5 bases, leaving 9 bases of the junction unmatched. Germline CDR1 and CDR2: MNHEY and SMNVEV (reference sequence). The CDR3: CASSPTGGYDKPQHF. The CDR3 coding sequence is TGTGCCAGCAGTCCGACAGGGGGCTACGATAAGCCCCAGCATTTT.

The CDR3 spells CATGSLAEAFF. CDR3 DNA sequence: TGTGCCACGGGGAGCTTGGCTGAAGCTTTCTTT. V is TRBV2 and J is TRBJ1-1; no reliable D call. The CDR3 contains 11 residues. V dropped 10 bases and J dropped 6 bases, with 12 bases sitting between them. Germline assignment: CDR1 SNHLY and CDR2 FYNNEI.

The genes are TRBV14 and TRBJ1-4, with 10 positions matching TRBD1. This CDR3 has 15 amino acids. Germline V gene lookup returns CDR1 SGHDN and CDR2 FVKESK. The ends lost 4 bases at V and 8 bases at J; junction bases unmatched: 7. The CDR3 region has the DNA TGTGCCAGCAGCCGAGAGACAGGGGGCGCGGAAAAACTGTTTTTT. This encodes CASSRETGGAEKLFF.

This clonotype has at least ten counts. The chain is built from TRBV7-2 and TRBJ2-1; 10 positions agree with TRBD1. Germline loops: CDR1 SGHTA, CDR2 FQGNSA. V dropped 5 bases and J dropped 4; count of bases not matched to a gene: 8. CDR3 length: 16 residues. The CDR3 is CASSDPGTGVYNEQFF. CDR3 coding DNA: TGTGCCAGCAGCGACCCGGGGACAGGGGTGTACAATGAGCAGTTCTTC. Using reference TRBV7-2 and TRBJ2-1 for the parts outside the CDR3, the full variable domain is GAGVSQSPSNKVTEKGKDVELRCDPISGHTALYWYRQSLGQGLEFLIYFQGNSAPDKSGLPSDRFSAERTGGSVSTLTIQRTQQEDSAVYLCASSDPGTGVYNEQFFGPGTRLTVL.

This clonotype was counted a few times. J is TRBJ2-7 and V is TRBV6-1; 8 bases are a match to TRBD2. The CDR3 loop spans 17 amino acids. CDR1 and CDR2 from the germline V gene are MNHNS and SASEGT. The ends lost 5 bases at V and 2 bases at J; junction bases unmatched: 14. The CDR3 loop reads CASSSHPGLGMTYEQYV. In DNA form, the CDR3 reads TGTGCCAGCAGTTCCCACCCGGGACTAGGGATGACCTACGAGCAGTACGTC.

This chain uses TRBV9 with TRBJ1-1; D perhaps matches TRBD1 (6 bases). CDR1 is SGDLS, CDR2 YYNGEE, per germline. Trimming removed 0 bases from V and 5 bases from J, with 11 bases in between. This CDR3 has 14 amino acids. The CDR3 region has the DNA TGTGCCAGCAGCGTAGTATCAGGGGAAACTGAAGCTTTCTTT. It encodes CASSVVSGETEAFF.

This clonotype has ten or more counts. The chain has TRBV7-6 and TRBJ2-6; tentatively, D is TRBD2 (7 bases). Germline V gives CDR1 SGHVS, CDR2 FNYEAQ. The CDR3 covers 18 residues. V lost 1 base to trimming and J lost 3 bases, with 16 bases between them. CDR3 sequence: CASSLDPGGGGGANVLTF. In nucleotides, the CDR3 is TGTGCCAGCAGCTTAGATCCGGGGGGCGGTGGTGGGGCCAACGTCCTGACTTTC. Complete variable domain (other parts from reference TRBV7-6 and TRBJ2-6): GAGVSQSPRYKVTKRGQDVALRCDPISGHVSLYWYRQALGQGPEFLTYFNYEAQQDKSGLPNDRFSAERPEGSISTLTIQRTEQRDSAMYRCASSLDPGGGGGANVLTFGAGSRLTVL.

The V call is TRBV7-9, the J call TRBJ2-1; D may be TRBD2 (5 bases). Trimming left V 5 bases short and J 7 bases short, with 15 bases between. Germline CDR1 and CDR2: SEHNR and FQNEAQ (reference sequence). The CDR3 is made up of 14 amino acids. The CDR3 sequence is CASSPLAQRNEQFF. The CDR3 DNA sequence: TGTGCCAGCAGCCCCTTGGCGCAGCGGAATGAGCAGTTCTTC.

CDR3 sequence: CASSPYIGAGDRDPNEQFF. CDR3 coding DNA: TGTGCCAGCAGCCCATATATCGGTGCCGGTGACAGGGACCCTAATGAGCAGTTCTTC. This rearrangement joins TRBV7-9 to TRBJ2-1, with 7 bases lining up with TRBD1. The ends lost 5 bases at V and 7 bases at J; junction bases unmatched: 23. Germline assignment: CDR1 SEHNR and CDR2 FQNEAQ (reference sequence). This CDR3 comprises 19 residues.

This sequence joins TRBV3-1 and TRBJ2-1; no definite D call. Germline assignment: CDR1 LGHDT and CDR2 YNNKEL (reference sequence). This CDR3 region has 12 residues. The V end lost 2 bases, the J end lost 9 bases, and 8 bases lay between the germline ends. The CDR3 is CASSQSSPEQFF. The CDR3 bases are TGTGCCAGCAGCCAAAGTAGTCCTGAGCAGTTCTTC.

CDR3 sequence reads: CASSFDGDHYNSPLHF. The CDR3 bases are TGCGCCAGCAGCTTTGACGGCGATCACTATAATTCACCCCTCCACTTT. The chain uses TRBV5-1 and TRBJ1-6; D remains unclear. Germline CDR1 SGHRS, CDR2 YFSETQ. V was pared by 2 bases and J by 3 bases, with 12 bases between. This CDR3 has 16 residues.

The rearrangement uses TRBV2 and TRBJ1-2; D is unresolved. Looked up from germline, CDR1 is SNHLY and CDR2 is FYNNEI. This CDR3 is 15 amino acids long. The V gene lost 6 bases and the J gene lost 1 base, with 15 bases spanning the gap. The CDR3 here is CASRVGRSNNYGYTF. The CDR3 DNA follows: TGTGCCAGCAGAGTAGGACGGTCAAATAACTATGGCTACACCTTC.

The chain recombines TRBV7-4 with TRBJ1-4, with D unclear. V lost 7 bases to trimming and J lost 4 bases, with 10 bases between them. Germline values: CDR1 SGHVT, CDR2 SQSDAQ. The CDR3 is made up of 13 amino acids. The CDR3 nucleotides are TGTGCCAGCATCATCCGGATTAATGAAAAACTGTTTTTT. Residues: CASIIRINEKLFF.

This clonotype was seen a few times. The gene calls are TRBV7-8 and TRBJ1-2; weak D call: TRBD1 (6 bases). Trimming left V 1 base short and J 2 bases short, with 14 bases between. From germline, CDR1 is SGHVS and CDR2 FQNEAQ. The CDR3 is made up of 16 amino acids. CDR3 bases: TGTGCCAGCAGCTTAGAATTCGGGGGCCCGAACTATGGCTACACCTTC. This encodes CASSLEFGGPNYGYTF.

The chain combines TRBV12-3 or TRBV12-4 with TRBJ2-7; no firm D call. This CDR3 is 12 amino acids long. Trimming took 3 bases from V and 3 from J, leaving 6 bases between them. The CDR3 DNA reads as TGTGCCAGCAGTTTTGAGATCTACGAGCAGTACTTC. It is translated as CASSFEIYEQYF.

The chain links TRBV27 to TRBJ2-5; 7 bases line up with TRBD2. CDR1 and CDR2 from the germline V gene are MNHEY and SMNVEV (reference sequence). J was trimmed by 2 bases and V by 5 bases; bases with no gene match: 8. The CDR3 runs 15 residues. DNA of the CDR3: TGTGCCAGCAGTCCTAGGCCTAGCGGTCAAGAGACCCAGTACTTC. As protein: CASSPRPSGQETQYF.